The T cell receptor (beta chain) described here comes from a study of T cell responses to AZD1222 COVID-19 vaccine. Study-wide findings and caveats: Donor demographics were predominantly white British with a female majority; clonal diversity may be underestimated. Compared with day 0, the breadth and depth of the Spike-specific TCR repertoire rose significantly after two doses of AZD1222. The repertoires were collected only after the peak T cell response. Across spike, vaccine-associated CD4 TCRs were found, dominant at 160-218 and 743-854.

The CDR3 is 17 amino acids. CDR1 KGHDR and CDR2 SFDVKD come from the germline V gene. V was clipped by 6 bases and J by 1 base; unmatched bases: 6. As to this clone: Its antigen is as yet unknown.

Profiling relied on immunoSEQ multiplex PCR, and the TCRdb table lists in-frame clones only, not all of them. The repertoire table contains over 130,000 clones. J is TRBJ2-5 and V is TRBV24-1, with 14 bases identical to TRBD2. Sequences were obtained from peripheral blood. The TCR was taken from an adult in good health. Here the CDR3 reads CATSRTSGGTTQETQYF. CDR3 DNA: TGTGCCACCAGTCGGACTAGCGGGGGGACGACCCAAGAGACCCAGTACTTC.